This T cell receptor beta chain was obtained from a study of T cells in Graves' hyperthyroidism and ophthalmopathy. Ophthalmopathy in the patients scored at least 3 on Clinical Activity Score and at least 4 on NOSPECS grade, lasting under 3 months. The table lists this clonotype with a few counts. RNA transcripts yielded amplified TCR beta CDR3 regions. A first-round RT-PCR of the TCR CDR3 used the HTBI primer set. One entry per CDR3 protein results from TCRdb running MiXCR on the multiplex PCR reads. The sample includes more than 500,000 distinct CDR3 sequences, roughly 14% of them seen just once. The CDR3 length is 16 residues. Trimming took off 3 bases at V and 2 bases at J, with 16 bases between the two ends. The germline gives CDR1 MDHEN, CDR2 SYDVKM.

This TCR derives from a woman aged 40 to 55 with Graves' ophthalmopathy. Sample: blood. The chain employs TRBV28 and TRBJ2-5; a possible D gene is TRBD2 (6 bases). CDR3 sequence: CASSLRDAGKQETQYF. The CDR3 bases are TGTGCCAGCAGTTTGAGGGATGCGGGGAAACAAGAGACCCAGTACTTC.